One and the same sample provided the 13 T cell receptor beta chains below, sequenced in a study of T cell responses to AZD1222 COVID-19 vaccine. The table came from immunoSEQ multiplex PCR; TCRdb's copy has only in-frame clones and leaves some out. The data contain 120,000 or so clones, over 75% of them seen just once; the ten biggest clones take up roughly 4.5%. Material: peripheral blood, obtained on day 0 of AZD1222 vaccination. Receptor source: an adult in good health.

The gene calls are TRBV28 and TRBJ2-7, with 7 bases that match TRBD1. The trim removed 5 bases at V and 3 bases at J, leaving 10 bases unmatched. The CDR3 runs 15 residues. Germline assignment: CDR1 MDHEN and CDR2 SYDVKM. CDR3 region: CASSPIRTGLYEQYF. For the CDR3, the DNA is TGTGCCAGCAGTCCAATACGGACAGGCCTCTACGAGCAGTACTTC.

This CDR3 reads CASSWTSGVQETQYF. Written as DNA, the CDR3 is TGTGCCAGCAGCTGGACTAGCGGGGTACAAGAGACCCAGTACTTC. The chain uses TRBV5-6 and TRBJ2-5; TRBD2 aligns across 12 bases. CDR3 length: 15 residues. Trimming removed 3 bases from V and 2 bases from J; junction bases left unmatched: 2. Germline V gene data show CDR1 as SGHDT and CDR2 as YYEEEE.

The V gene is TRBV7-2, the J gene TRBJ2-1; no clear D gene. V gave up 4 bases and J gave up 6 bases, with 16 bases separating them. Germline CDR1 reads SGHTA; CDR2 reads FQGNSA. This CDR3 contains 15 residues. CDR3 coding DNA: TGTGCCAGCAGCTCACAAGCCGGAGTCAGCAATGAGCAGTTCTTC. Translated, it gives CASSSQAGVSNEQFF.

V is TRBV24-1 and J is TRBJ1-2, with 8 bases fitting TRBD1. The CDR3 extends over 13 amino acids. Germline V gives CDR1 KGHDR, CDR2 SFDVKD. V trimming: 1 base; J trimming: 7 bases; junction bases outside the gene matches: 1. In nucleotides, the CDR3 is TGTGCCACCAGTGATTTCGACAGGGGTGGCTACACCTTC. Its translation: CATSDFDRGGYTF.

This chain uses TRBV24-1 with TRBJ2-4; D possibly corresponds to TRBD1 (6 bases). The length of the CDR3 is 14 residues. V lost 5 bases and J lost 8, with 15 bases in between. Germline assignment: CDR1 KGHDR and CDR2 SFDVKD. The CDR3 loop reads CATSAGQIGDIQYF. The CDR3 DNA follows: TGTGCCACCAGTGCCGGACAGATCGGGGACATTCAGTACTTC.

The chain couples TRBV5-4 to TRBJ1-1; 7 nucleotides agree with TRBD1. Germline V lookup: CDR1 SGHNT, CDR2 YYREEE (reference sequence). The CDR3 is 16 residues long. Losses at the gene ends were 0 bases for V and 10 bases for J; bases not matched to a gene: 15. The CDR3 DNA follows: TGTGCCAGCAGCTTGGAGTCTGGGACAGATGTAGTTGGAGCTTTCTTT. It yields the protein CASSLESGTDVVGAFF.

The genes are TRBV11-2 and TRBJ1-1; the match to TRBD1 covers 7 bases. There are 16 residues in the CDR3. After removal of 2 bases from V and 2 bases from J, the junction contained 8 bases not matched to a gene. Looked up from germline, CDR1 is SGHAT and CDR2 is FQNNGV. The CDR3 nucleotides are TGTGCCAGCAGCTTACGGACCAACAGGGGCAACACTGAAGCTTTCTTT. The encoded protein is CASSLRTNRGNTEAFF.

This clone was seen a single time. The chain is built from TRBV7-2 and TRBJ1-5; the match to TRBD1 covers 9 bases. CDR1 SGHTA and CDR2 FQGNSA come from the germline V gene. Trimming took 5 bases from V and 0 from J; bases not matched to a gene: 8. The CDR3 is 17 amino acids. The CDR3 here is CASSPGTGSISNQPQHF. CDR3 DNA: TGTGCCAGCAGCCCAGGGACAGGGAGTATTAGCAATCAGCCCCAGCATTTT.

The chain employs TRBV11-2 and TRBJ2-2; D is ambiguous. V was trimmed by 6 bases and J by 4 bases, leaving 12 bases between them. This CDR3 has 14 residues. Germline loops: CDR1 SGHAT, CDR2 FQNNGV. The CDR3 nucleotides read TGTGCCAGCAGTCGGCTTCCAGGCACCGGGGAGCTGTTTTTT. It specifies CASSRLPGTGELFF.

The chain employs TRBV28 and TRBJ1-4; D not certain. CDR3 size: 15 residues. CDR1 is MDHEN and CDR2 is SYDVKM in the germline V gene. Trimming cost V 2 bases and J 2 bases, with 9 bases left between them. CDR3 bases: TGTGCCAGCAGTTTACGGGCGGAGACTAATGAAAAACTGTTTTTT. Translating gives CASSLRAETNEKLFF.

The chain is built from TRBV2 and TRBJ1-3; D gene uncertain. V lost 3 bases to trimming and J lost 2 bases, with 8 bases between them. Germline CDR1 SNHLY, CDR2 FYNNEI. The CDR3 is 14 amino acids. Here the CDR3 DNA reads TGTGCCAGCAGTGATTTACTGCCTGGAAACACCATATATTTT. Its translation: CASSDLLPGNTIYF.

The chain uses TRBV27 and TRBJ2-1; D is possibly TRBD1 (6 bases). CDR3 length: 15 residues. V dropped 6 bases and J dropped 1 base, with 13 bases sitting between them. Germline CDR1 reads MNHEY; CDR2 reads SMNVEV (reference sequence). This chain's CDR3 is CASRYTGYSYNEQFF. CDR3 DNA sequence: TGTGCCAGCAGATACACAGGGTATTCCTACAATGAGCAGTTCTTC.

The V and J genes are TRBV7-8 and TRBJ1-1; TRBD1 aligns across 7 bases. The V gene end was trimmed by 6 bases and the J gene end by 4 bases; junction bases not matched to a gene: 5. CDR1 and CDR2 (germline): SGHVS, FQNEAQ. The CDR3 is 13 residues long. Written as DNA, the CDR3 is TGTGCCAGCAGGTTGACAGGGCTCACTGAAGCTTTCTTT. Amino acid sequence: CASRLTGLTEAFF. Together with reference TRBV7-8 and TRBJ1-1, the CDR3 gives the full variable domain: GAGVSQSPRYKVAKRGQDVALRCDPISGHVSLFWYQQALGQGPEFLTYFQNEAQLDKSGLPSDRFFAERPEGSVSTLKIQRTQQEDSAVYLCASRLTGLTEAFFGQGTRLTVV.